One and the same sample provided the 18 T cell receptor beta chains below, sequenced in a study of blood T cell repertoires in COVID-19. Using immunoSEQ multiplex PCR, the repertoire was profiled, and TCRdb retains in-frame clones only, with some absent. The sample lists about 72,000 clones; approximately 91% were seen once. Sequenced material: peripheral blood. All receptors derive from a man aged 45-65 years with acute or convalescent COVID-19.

CDR3 sequence: CAISPRTGGGDTQYF. CDR3 bases: TGTGCCATCAGTCCCCGAACAGGGGGAGGAGATACGCAGTATTTT. The rearrangement joins TRBV10-3 to TRBJ2-3; 8 nucleotides match TRBD1. This CDR3 is 15 amino acids long. Looked up from germline, CDR1 is ENHRY and CDR2 is SYGVKD. Losses at the gene ends were 5 bases for V and 5 bases for J; bases not matched to a gene: 9.

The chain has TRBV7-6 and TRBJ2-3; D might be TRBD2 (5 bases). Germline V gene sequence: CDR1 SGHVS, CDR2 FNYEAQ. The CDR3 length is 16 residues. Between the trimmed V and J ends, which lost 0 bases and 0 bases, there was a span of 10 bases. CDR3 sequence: CASSLAPSRSTDTQYF. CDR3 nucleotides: TGTGCCAGCAGCTTAGCTCCTAGCAGAAGCACAGATACGCAGTATTTT.

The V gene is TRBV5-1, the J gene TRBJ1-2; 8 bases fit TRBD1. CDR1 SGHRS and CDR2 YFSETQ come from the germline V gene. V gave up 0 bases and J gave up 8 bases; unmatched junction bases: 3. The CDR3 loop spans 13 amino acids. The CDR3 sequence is CASSLATGVGYTF. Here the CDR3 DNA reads TGCGCCAGCAGCTTGGCGACAGGGGTGGGCTACACCTTC.

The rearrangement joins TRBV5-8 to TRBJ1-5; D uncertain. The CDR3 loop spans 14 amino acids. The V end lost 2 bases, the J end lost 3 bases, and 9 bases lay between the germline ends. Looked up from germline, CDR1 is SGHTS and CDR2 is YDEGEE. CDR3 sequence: CASSFRISNQPQHF. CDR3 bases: TGTGCCAGCAGCTTTCGTATTTCCAATCAGCCCCAGCATTTT.

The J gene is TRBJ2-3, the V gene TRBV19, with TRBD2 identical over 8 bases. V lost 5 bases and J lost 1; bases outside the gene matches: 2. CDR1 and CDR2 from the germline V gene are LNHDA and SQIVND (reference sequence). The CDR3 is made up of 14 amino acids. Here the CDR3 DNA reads TGTGCCAGTAGTCCGCGGGGGGGCACAGATACGCAGTATTTT. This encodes CASSPRGGTDTQYF.

The chain's CDR3 is CASSISGNTEAFF. The DNA of the CDR3 is TGTGCCAGTAGTATATCGGGGAACACTGAAGCTTTCTTT. This chain connects TRBV19 to TRBJ1-1; D gene uncertain. Germline CDR1 and CDR2: LNHDA and SQIVND (reference sequence). The CDR3 totals 13 residues. V lost 2 bases, J lost 1 base, and 5 bases lay in between.

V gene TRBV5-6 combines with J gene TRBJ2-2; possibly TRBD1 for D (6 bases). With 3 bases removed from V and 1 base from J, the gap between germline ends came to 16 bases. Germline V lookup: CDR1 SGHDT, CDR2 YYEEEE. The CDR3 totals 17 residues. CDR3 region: CASSWMSGTQNTGELFF. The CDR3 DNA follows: TGTGCCAGCAGCTGGATGTCCGGGACACAGAACACCGGGGAGCTGTTTTTT. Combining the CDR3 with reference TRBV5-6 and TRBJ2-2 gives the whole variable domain DAGVTQSPTHLIKTRGQQVTLRCSPKSGHDTVSWYQQALGQGPQFIFQYYEEEERQRGNFPDRFSGHQFPNYSSELNVNALLLGDSALYLCASSWMSGTQNTGELFFGEGSRLTVL.

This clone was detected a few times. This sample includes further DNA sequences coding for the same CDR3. CDR3 sequence: CASSQSPSGGTDTQYF. CDR3 coding DNA: TGTGCCAGCAGTCAAAGCCCTAGCGGGGGCACAGATACGCAGTATTTT. The chain has TRBV6-4 and TRBJ2-3; the match to TRBD2 covers 9 bases. V dropped 5 bases and J dropped 1; count of bases not matched to a gene: 7. There are 16 residues in the CDR3. Germline CDR1 and CDR2: MRHNA and SNTAGT.

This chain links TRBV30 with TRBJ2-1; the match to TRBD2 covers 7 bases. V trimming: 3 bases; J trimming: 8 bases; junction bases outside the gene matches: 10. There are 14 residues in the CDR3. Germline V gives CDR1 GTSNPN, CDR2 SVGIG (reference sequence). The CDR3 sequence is CAWRRLARADEQFF. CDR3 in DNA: TGTGCCTGGAGAAGACTAGCCCGGGCTGATGAGCAGTTCTTC.

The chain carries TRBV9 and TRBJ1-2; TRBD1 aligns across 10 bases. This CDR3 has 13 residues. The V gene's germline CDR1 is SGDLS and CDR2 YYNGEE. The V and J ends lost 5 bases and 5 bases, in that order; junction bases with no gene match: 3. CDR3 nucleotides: TGTGCCAGCAGTGAGGACAGGGGGTATGGCTACACCTTC. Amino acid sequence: CASSEDRGYGYTF.

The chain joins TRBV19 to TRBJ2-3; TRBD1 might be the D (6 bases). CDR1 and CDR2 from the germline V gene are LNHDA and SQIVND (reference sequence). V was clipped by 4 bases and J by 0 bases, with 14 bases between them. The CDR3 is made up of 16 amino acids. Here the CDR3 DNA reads TGTGCCAGTAGTAGAGGGGGACCTACTAGCACAGATACGCAGTATTTT. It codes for CASSRGGPTSTDTQYF.

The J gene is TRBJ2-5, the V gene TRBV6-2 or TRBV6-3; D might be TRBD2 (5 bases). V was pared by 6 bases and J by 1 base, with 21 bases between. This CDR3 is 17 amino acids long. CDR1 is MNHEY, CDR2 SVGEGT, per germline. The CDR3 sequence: CASSPSPGGGGQETQYF. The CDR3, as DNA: TGTGCCAGCAGCCCTTCACCCGGAGGAGGAGGCCAAGAGACCCAGTACTTC.

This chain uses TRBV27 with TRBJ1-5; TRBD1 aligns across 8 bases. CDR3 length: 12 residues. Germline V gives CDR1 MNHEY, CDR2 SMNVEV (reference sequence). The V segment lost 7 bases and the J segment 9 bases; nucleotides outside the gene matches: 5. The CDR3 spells CASKTGGAPQHF. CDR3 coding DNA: TGTGCCAGCAAAACAGGGGGAGCGCCCCAGCATTTT.

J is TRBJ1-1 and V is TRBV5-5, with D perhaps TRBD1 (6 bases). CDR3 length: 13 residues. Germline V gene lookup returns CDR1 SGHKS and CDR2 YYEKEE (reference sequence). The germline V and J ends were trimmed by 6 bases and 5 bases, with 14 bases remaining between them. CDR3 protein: CASTLTGWTEAFF. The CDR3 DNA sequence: TGTGCCAGCACCCTTACAGGGTGGACTGAAGCTTTCTTT.

The CDR3 DNA sequence: TGCAGCGTTATGGGCCGGGACAGGGGTTTAGCTGTGTGGGAAGCTTTCTTT. Its protein product is CSVMGRDRGLAVWEAFF. The J gene is TRBJ1-1, the V gene TRBV29-1; 10 bases are a match to TRBD1. CDR3 length: 17 residues. Germline V CDR1 and CDR2: SQVTM, ANQGSEA. Trimming cost V 5 bases and J 8 bases; bases outside gene matches: 20.

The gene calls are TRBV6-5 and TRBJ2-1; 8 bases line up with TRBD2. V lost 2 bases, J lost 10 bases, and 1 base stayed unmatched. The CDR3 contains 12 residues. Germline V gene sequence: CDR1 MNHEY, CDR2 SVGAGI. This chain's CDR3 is CASSYASGEQFF. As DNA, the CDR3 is TGTGCCAGCAGTTACGCTAGCGGGGAGCAGTTCTTC.

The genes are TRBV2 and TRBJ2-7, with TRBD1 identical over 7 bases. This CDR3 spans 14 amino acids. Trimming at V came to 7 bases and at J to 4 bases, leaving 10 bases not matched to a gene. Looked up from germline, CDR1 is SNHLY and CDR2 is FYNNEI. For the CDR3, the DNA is TGTGCCAGCATACAAAGGACAGGACCGTACGAGCAGTACTTC. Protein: CASIQRTGPYEQYF.

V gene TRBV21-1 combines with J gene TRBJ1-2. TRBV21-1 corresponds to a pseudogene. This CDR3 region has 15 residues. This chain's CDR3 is CASSKSRLTNYGYTF. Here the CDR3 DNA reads TGTGCCAGCAGCAAATCTCGGTTGACTAACTATGGCTACACCTTC.